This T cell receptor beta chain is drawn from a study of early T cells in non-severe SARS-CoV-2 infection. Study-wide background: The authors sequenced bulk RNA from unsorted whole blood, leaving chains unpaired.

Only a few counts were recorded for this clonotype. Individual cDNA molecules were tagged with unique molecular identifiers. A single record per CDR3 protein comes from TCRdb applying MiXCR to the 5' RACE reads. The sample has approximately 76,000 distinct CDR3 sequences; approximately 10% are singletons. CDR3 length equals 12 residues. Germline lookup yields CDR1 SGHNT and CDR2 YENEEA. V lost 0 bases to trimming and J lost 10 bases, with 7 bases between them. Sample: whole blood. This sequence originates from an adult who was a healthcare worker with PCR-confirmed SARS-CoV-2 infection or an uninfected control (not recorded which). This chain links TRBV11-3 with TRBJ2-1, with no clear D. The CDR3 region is CASSLEGREQFF. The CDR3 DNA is TGTGCCAGCAGCTTAGAAGGCCGCGAGCAGTTCTTC.